The clone carrying this TCR beta chain was picked up many times. The entry originates in a study of regulatory T cells in long-lasting Graves disease. The CDR3 length is 14 residues. V was trimmed by 4 bases and J by 4 bases, leaving 13 bases between them. Germline-derived CDR1 and CDR2 are LNHDA and SQIVND (reference sequence). Time point denoted: newly diagnosed GD, antithyroid drugs for less than 3 months. The TCR library was made from RNA extracted from PBMCs. Construction of the TCR beta libraries employed iRepertoire HTBI primers in conjunction with Arm-PCR of CDR3 regions. Each CDR3 protein is one row after TCRdb ran MiXCR on the multiplex PCR reads. The data show fewer than 350,000 distinct CDR3 sequences, roughly 18% seen once.

This clonotype was sampled from a female donor with Graves disease. This sequence joins TRBV19 and TRBJ2-5; the D call may be TRBD1 or TRBD2 (6 bases each). This specimen consisted of peripheral blood mononuclear cells (PBMCs), obtained at new diagnosis, from a patient treated with antithyroid drugs. The CDR3 bases are TGTGCCAGTAGTAGACAACAGGGAGGAGAGACCCAGTACTTC. Encoded protein: CASSRQQGGETQYF.